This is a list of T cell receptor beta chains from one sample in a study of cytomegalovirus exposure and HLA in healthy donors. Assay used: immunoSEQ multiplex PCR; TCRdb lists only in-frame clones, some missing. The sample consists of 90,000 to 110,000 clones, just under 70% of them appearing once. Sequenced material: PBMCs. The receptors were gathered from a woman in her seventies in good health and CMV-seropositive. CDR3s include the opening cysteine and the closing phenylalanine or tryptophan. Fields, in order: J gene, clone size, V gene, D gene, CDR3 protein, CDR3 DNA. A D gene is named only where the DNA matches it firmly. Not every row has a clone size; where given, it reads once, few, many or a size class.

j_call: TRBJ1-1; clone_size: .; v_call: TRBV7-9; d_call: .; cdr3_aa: CASSPRNTGAFF; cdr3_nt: TGTGCCAGCAGCCCCAGGAACACGGGGGCTTTCTTT
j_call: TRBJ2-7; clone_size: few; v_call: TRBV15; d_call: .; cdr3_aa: CATSRDRGPYEQYF; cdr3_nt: TGTGCCACCAGCAGAGATAGGGGTCCCTACGAGCAGTACTTC
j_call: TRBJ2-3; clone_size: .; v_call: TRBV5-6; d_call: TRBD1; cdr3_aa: CASSLTGGSTDTQYF; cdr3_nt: TGTGCCAGCAGCCTGACAGGGGGGAGCACAGATACGCAGTATTTT
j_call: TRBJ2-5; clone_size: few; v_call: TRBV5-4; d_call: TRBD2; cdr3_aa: CASKGTLAGVQETQYF; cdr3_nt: TGTGCCAGCAAGGGTACTCTAGCGGGGGTACAAGAGACCCAGTACTTC
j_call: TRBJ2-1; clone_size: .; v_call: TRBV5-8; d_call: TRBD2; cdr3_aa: CASSSTAGVPNEQFF; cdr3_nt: TGTGCCAGCAGCTCGACTGCGGGGGTCCCTAATGAGCAGTTCTTC
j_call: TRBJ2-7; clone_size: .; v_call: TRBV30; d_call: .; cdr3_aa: CAWSVGTGIKNF; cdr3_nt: .
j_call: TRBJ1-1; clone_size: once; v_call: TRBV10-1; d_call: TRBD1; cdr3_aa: CASRLDRRDTEAFF; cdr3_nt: TGCGCCAGCAGGCTGGACAGGCGGGACACTGAAGCTTTCTTT
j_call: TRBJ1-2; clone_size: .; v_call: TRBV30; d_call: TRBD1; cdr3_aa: CAWRLDRAYGYTF; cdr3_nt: TGTGCCTGGAGATTGGACAGGGCGTATGGCTACACCTTC
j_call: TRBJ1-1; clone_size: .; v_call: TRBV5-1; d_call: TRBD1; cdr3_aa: CASRQGGDTEAFF; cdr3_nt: TGCGCCAGCAGACAGGGGGGGGACACTGAAGCTTTCTTT
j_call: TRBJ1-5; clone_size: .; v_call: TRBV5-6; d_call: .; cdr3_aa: CASSLWHREPLKPQHF; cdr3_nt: TGTGCCAGCAGCTTGTGGCACAGGGAGCCTCTTAAGCCCCAGCATTTT
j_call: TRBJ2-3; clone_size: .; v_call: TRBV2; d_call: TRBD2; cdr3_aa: CASSRLAGGSLTDTQYF; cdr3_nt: TGTGCCAGCAGCAGACTAGCGGGGGGTTCTCTTACAGATACGCAGTATTTT
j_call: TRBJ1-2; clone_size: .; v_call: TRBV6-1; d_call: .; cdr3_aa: CASSEALRGGYTF; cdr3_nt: TGTGCCAGCAGTGAAGCGCTTCGAGGCGGCTACACCTTC
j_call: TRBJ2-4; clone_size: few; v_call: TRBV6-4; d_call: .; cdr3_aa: CASSDNLGNIQYF; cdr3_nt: TGTGCCAGCAGTGACAATCTAGGAAACATTCAGTACTTC
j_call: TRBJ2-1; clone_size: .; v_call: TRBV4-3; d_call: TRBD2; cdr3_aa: CASSQGLNSGGDEQFF; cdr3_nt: TGCGCCAGCAGCCAAGGTCTGAATAGCGGGGGAGATGAGCAGTTCTTC
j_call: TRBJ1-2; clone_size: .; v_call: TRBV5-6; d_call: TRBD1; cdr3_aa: CASRQGQAIGYTF; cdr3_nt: TGTGCCAGCAGGCAGGGACAGGCGATAGGCTACACCTTC
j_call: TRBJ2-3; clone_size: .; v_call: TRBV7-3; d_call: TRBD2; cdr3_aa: CASSLVGTTSTDTQYF; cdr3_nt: TGTGCCAGCAGCTTAGTCGGGACTACCTCCACAGATACGCAGTATTTT